A few counts support the clone carrying this TCR beta chain. A much larger clone is a single base away; this may be a read error. TRAV- and TRBV-specific primers, spanning alpha and beta chains, primed first-strand cDNA. TCRs were put through roughly 20 PCR cycles of amplification with Phusion. A constant-region primer and the V-primer adapter served as the primer pair. Via MiXCR, TCRdb re-called the reads, giving one row per CDR3 protein. The table lists about 100,000 distinct CDR3 sequences, more than 20% of them singletons, with roughly 4% in the top ten. The CDR3 extends over 14 amino acids. In germline, CDR1 is LGHDT, CDR2 YNNKEL (reference sequence). With 1 base removed from V and 4 bases from J, the gap between germline ends came to 10 bases. Time point noted: after trial treatment. This sample's treatment: LDRT plus nivolumab, ipilimumab, low-dose cyclophosphamide and aspirin (RACIN trial). In the RACIN dose-escalation trial, donors got nivolumab plus ipilimumab with aspirin, cyclophosphamide and radiotherapy.

The sample is drawn from a study of low-dose radiotherapy and immunotherapy resistance in tumors. Study as a whole: Aspirin 300 mg, taken orally and daily, was given to patients for four cycles from cycle 1 day 1.

This chain links TRBV3-1 with TRBJ1-1, with D possibly matching TRBD1 (6 bases). The specimen was PBMCs, collected after low-dose radiotherapy plus immunotherapy. The sequence was obtained from a male donor with prostate cancer. The CDR3 nucleotides read TGTGCCAGCAGCCAAGTAGGGGGGAGCACTGAAGCTTTCTTT. It codes for CASSQVGGSTEAFF.